The 26 T cell receptor beta chains given below trace back to one sample, sequenced in a study of T cell responses to AZD1222 COVID-19 vaccine. The repertoire was sequenced with immunoSEQ multiplex PCR; TCRdb's copy has only in-frame clones and lacks some. The sample includes roughly 120,000 clones, around 85% seen only once; the top ten take about 6%. Sequenced material: peripheral blood, taken on day 0 of AZD1222 vaccination. The source is an adult in good health.

The DNA for the CDR3 is TGTGCCAGTAAAGGGACCCGAGTCTCCGAGCAGTACTTC. Translated, it gives CASKGTRVSEQYF. The rearrangement uses TRBV6-5 and TRBJ2-7; D is tentatively TRBD1 or TRBD2 (5 bases each). The CDR3 consists of 13 residues. With 9 bases removed from V and 6 bases from J, the gap between germline ends came to 18 bases. Germline CDR1 and CDR2: MNHEY and SVGAGI.

The chain recombines TRBV7-9 with TRBJ1-2; 7 bases agree with TRBD1. This CDR3 is 14 amino acids long. Trimming took 2 bases from V and 4 from J; bases not matched to a gene: 4. Germline CDR1 and CDR2: SEHNR and FQNEAQ (reference sequence). The CDR3, as DNA: TGTGCCAGCAGCTTACTGGGACAGTTCTATGGCTACACCTTC. Amino acids: CASSLLGQFYGYTF.

The CDR3 region has the DNA TGTGCCAGTAGTGCGGGCGGGGAAAGGGAATATAGCAATCAGCCCCAGCATTTT. The encoded protein is CASSAGGEREYSNQPQHF. The V call is TRBV19, the J call TRBJ1-5; D is unresolved. CDR3 length: 18 amino acids. The germline CDR1 and CDR2 sequences are LNHDA and SQIVND (reference sequence). V was cut by 5 bases and J by 0 bases, with 20 bases left in between.

The J gene is TRBJ1-2, the V gene TRBV6-5, with 10 bases identical to TRBD1. This CDR3 comprises 13 residues. Germline V gives CDR1 MNHEY, CDR2 SVGAGI. Trimming removed 6 bases from V and 2 bases from J; junction bases left unmatched: 0. The CDR3 reads CASRDRGNYGYTF. The CDR3 DNA reads TGTGCCAGCAGGGACAGGGGGAACTATGGCTACACCTTC.

This clone came up a few times. CDR3 sequence (DNA): TGTGCCAGTCTAAGGGGGCAGGACACTGAAGCTTTCTTT. Protein: CASLRGQDTEAFF. V usage is TRBV19 and J usage is TRBJ1-1; 7 bases map to TRBD1. Losses at the gene ends were 8 bases for V and 3 bases for J; bases not matched to a gene: 6. CDR3 length: 13 residues. Germline CDR1 is LNHDA and CDR2 is SQIVND (reference sequence).

Regarding this clone: A far larger clone is one nucleotide away, so this likely arose from a read error. The chain employs TRBV5-5 and TRBJ1-1; D unclear. This CDR3 comprises 12 residues. V was clipped by 5 bases and J by 1 base, with 6 bases between them. In germline, CDR1 is SGHKS, CDR2 YYEKEE (reference sequence). Here the CDR3 reads CASSGPNTEAFF. Written as DNA, the CDR3 is TGTGCCAGCAGTGGGCCGAACACTGAAGCTTTCTTT.

The chain has TRBV3-1 (or the pseudogene TRBV3-2) and TRBJ2-7, with D uncertain. CDR3 length: 12 amino acids. Germline V gene lookup returns CDR1 LGHDT and CDR2 YNNKEL (reference sequence). The V and J ends lost 4 bases and 4 bases respectively, with 8 bases between them. The CDR3 here is CASSPGPYEQYF. As DNA, the CDR3 is TGTGCCAGCAGCCCAGGACCGTACGAGCAGTACTTC.

The V call is TRBV4-1, the J call TRBJ1-5, with unresolved D. V was pared by 5 bases and J by 5 bases, with 13 bases between. The germline V gene has CDR1 MGHRA and CDR2 YSYEKL. This CDR3 contains 14 residues. For the CDR3, the DNA is TGCGCCAGCAGCGTTGTGGGGAAGGATCAGCCCCAGCATTTT. Protein: CASSVVGKDQPQHF.

This chain links TRBV7-9 with TRBJ2-2, with TRBD2 matching 9 bases. The J segment lost 5 bases and the V segment lost 5 bases, leaving 6 bases of the junction unmatched. The CDR3 is 15 residues long. CDR1 SEHNR and CDR2 FQNEAQ come from the germline V gene (reference sequence). CDR3 region: CASSPSGGRTGELFF. The CDR3 DNA is TGTGCCAGCAGCCCGAGCGGGGGGAGGACCGGGGAGCTGTTTTTT.

The V and J genes are TRBV19 and TRBJ1-5; D is unresolved. V lost 6 bases and J lost 7, with 13 bases in between. The germline CDR1 and CDR2 sequences are LNHDA and SQIVND (reference sequence). The CDR3 consists of 13 residues. CDR3 region: CASSSQKGQPQHF. The CDR3 nucleotides read TGTGCCAGTAGCTCACAGAAGGGACAGCCCCAGCATTTT.

This clone occurred a few times. The chain carries TRBV19 and TRBJ1-5; tentatively, D is TRBD1 (6 bases). The CDR3 is 14 amino acids. Trimming took off 3 bases at V and 4 bases at J, with 10 bases between the two ends. CDR1 is LNHDA and CDR2 is SQIVND in the germline V gene (reference sequence). CDR3 loop: CASSMRGGNQPQHF. The CDR3 nucleotides are TGTGCCAGTAGTATGAGGGGGGGGAATCAGCCCCAGCATTTT. The complete variable domain, with remaining parts taken from reference TRBV19 and TRBJ1-5, reads DGGITQSPKYLFRKEGQNVTLSCEQNLNHDAMYWYRQDPGQGLRLIYYSQIVNDFQKGDIAEGYSVSREKKESFPLTVTSAQKNPTAFYLCASSMRGGNQPQHFGDGTRLSIL.

The V call is TRBV11-2, the J call TRBJ2-7, with D tentatively TRBD2 (6 bases). Germline lookup yields CDR1 SGHAT and CDR2 FQNNGV. Between the trimmed V and J ends, which lost 5 bases and 2 bases, there was a span of 16 bases. The CDR3 spans 15 residues. The CDR3 here is CASSALPGVTYEQYF. CDR3 coding DNA: TGTGCCAGCAGCGCACTGCCGGGGGTTACCTACGAGCAGTACTTC.

This clone was observed a single time. V is TRBV21-1 and J is TRBJ1-5. TRBV21-1 is noted as a pseudogene. CDR3 length: 16 amino acids. The CDR3 DNA follows: TGTGCCAGCAGCGAAGGGGAAGGGATGGATTGGAAGCCCCAGCATTTT. It translates to CASSEGEGMDWKPQHF.

The chain employs TRBV7-2 and TRBJ1-1, with D maybe TRBD1 (6 bases). The CDR3 length is 12 residues. The V end was cut by 5 bases, the J end by 8 bases, with 12 bases between. Germline-derived CDR1 and CDR2 are SGHTA and FQGNSA. Written as DNA, the CDR3 is TGTGCCAGCAGCCCGCAGGGGACCGAAGCTTTCTTT. Translating it yields CASSPQGTEAFF.

In its sample, this clone was seen a few times. This chain joins TRBV24-1 and TRBJ1-2; D call uncertain. In germline, CDR1 is KGHDR, CDR2 SFDVKD. The V end lost 3 bases, the J end lost 7 bases, and 14 bases lay between the germline ends. The CDR3 runs to 14 residues. The DNA for the CDR3 is TGTGCCACCAGTGATCCCGGCGACTTTGGTGGCTACACCTTC. Translation gives CATSDPGDFGGYTF.

J is TRBJ1-6 and V is TRBV28; tentatively, D is TRBD1 (5 bases). This CDR3 is 15 amino acids long. The V gene lost 8 bases and the J gene lost 4 bases, with 15 bases spanning the gap. Looked up from germline, CDR1 is MDHEN and CDR2 is SYDVKM. CDR3 protein: CASLAGQTYNSPLHF. The CDR3 nucleotides read TGTGCCAGCCTCGCGGGGCAGACTTATAATTCACCCCTCCACTTT.

The V gene is TRBV7-2, the J gene TRBJ1-1, with no clear D. Trimming removed 3 bases at V and 1 base at J, with 12 bases between. Per germline, CDR1 SGHTA and CDR2 FQGNSA. The CDR3 spans 15 residues. The CDR3 loop reads CASSFSGRWNTEAFF. CDR3 bases: TGTGCCAGCAGCTTTTCGGGAAGGTGGAACACTGAAGCTTTCTTT.

The chain uses TRBV4-2 and TRBJ1-1; D is ambiguous. The germline V and J ends were trimmed by 1 base and 1 base, with 10 bases remaining between them. Per germline, CDR1 LGHNA and CDR2 YNFKEQ. This CDR3 is 15 amino acids long. The CDR3 coding sequence is TGTGCCAGCAGCCAAGTGGAGGGAACGAACACTGAAGCTTTCTTT. Its translation: CASSQVEGTNTEAFF.

CDR3 in amino acids: CASSPRAGQETQYF. CDR3 DNA sequence: TGTGCCAGCTCACCACGGGCGGGGCAAGAGACCCAGTACTTC. The rearrangement joins TRBV18 to TRBJ2-5, with D tentatively TRBD2 (6 bases). CDR3 length equals 14 residues. The V gene's germline CDR1 is KGHSH and CDR2 LQKENI. Trimming cost V 1 base and J 2 bases, with 8 bases left between them.

Here the CDR3 DNA reads TGTGCCAGCAGCGTAGGAGGACAGGCGCGGGGAAACACCATATATTTT. Its translation: CASSVGGQARGNTIYF. The J gene is TRBJ1-3, the V gene TRBV9, with 7 bases that match TRBD1. Trimming took 0 bases from V and 4 from J; bases not matched to a gene: 7. The V gene's germline CDR1 is SGDLS and CDR2 YYNGEE. The CDR3 is 16 amino acids. Together with reference TRBV9 and TRBJ1-3, the CDR3 gives the full variable domain: DSGVTQTPKHLITATGQRVTLRCSPRSGDLSVYWYQQSLDQGLQFLIQYYNGEERAKGNILERFSAQQFPDLHSELNLSSLELGDSALYFCASSVGGQARGNTIYFGEGSWLTVV.

Only a few counts were recorded for this clone. The chain's CDR3 is CASRRGAVRMNTEAFF. The CDR3 DNA sequence: TGTGCCAGCCGAAGGGGGGCCGTCAGGATGAACACTGAAGCTTTCTTT. This chain uses TRBV2 with TRBJ1-1; D perhaps matches TRBD1 (6 bases). The CDR3 loop spans 16 amino acids. Germline V gene sequence: CDR1 SNHLY, CDR2 FYNNEI. Between the trimmed V and J ends, which lost 8 bases and 0 bases, there was a span of 19 bases.

The chain has TRBV5-6 and TRBJ1-2, with no clear D. Looked up from germline, CDR1 is SGHDT and CDR2 is YYEEEE. V gave up 1 base and J gave up 4 bases, with 8 bases separating them. This CDR3 region has 13 residues. CDR3 amino acids: CASSLLSGYGYTF. Written as DNA, the CDR3 is TGTGCCAGCAGCTTGTTGTCGGGCTATGGCTACACCTTC.

This clone was detected only a few times. The chain joins TRBV27 to TRBJ2-7; TRBD1 agrees at 12 bases. J lost 1 base, V lost 6 bases, and 19 bases had no gene match. Germline CDR1 reads MNHEY; CDR2 reads SMNVEV (reference sequence). The CDR3 spans 20 residues. CDR3 loop: CASSPKVVGTGGASSYEQYF. The CDR3 DNA follows: TGTGCCAGCAGCCCAAAGGTCGTGGGGACAGGGGGCGCGTCGTCCTACGAGCAGTACTTC.

This clone was detected only a few times. The V call is TRBV5-6, the J call TRBJ2-5, with a tentative D call TRBD1 (6 bases). Looked up from germline, CDR1 is SGHDT and CDR2 is YYEEEE. This CDR3 is built from 12 residues. Trimming pared 5 bases from V and 7 bases from J, leaving 12 bases between. DNA for the CDR3: TGTGCCAGCAGACAGGGCGCGGGGACCCAGTACTTC. It translates to CASRQGAGTQYF.

V is TRBV21-1 and J is TRBJ2-2; the D segment call TRBD1 is taken from the table without a DNA check. TRBV21-1 is shown as a pseudogene. The CDR3 runs 17 residues. This CDR3 is CASSRDRPNGEPGELFF. The CDR3 region has the DNA TGTGCCAGCAGCCGGGACAGACCGAACGGGGAACCCGGGGAGCTGTTTTTT.

This clone has only a few counts. V gene TRBV27 combines with J gene TRBJ2-7, with no clear D. Trimming cost V 8 bases and J 2 bases, with 13 bases left between them. CDR1 is MNHEY and CDR2 is SMNVEV in the germline V gene (reference sequence). The CDR3 spans 13 residues. This chain's CDR3 is CASSPPFAYEQYF. For the CDR3, the DNA is TGTGCCAGCTCCCCCCCCTTCGCCTACGAGCAGTACTTC.